Presented here are 22 T cell receptor beta chains from one specimen sequenced in a study of T cell responses to AZD1222 COVID-19 vaccine. The method was immunoSEQ multiplex PCR; TCRdb's version includes in-frame clones alone and lacks a portion of them. The table shows 150,000 or so clones, with roughly nine tenths occurring only once. The sample consisted of peripheral blood, taken on day 0 of AZD1222 vaccination. The receptors derive from an adult in good health.

J is TRBJ1-1 and V is TRBV28, with D possibly being TRBD1 (5 bases). The CDR3 covers 13 residues. Per the germline V gene, CDR1 is MDHEN and CDR2 is SYDVKM. Trimming left V 9 bases short and J 1 base short, with 12 bases between. CDR3 region: CASRGAENTEAFF. CDR3 bases: TGTGCCAGTAGAGGGGCGGAGAACACTGAAGCTTTCTTT.

J is TRBJ2-7 and V is TRBV6-2 or TRBV6-3; 8 bases are a match to TRBD1. Trimming cost V 2 bases and J 7 bases; bases outside gene matches: 4. The CDR3 covers 13 residues. Looked up from germline, CDR1 is MNHEY and CDR2 is SVGEGT. CDR3 loop: CASSYTTGGEQYF. The CDR3 bases are TGTGCCAGCAGTTACACCACAGGGGGAGAGCAGTACTTC.

The V call is TRBV29-1, the J call TRBJ2-5; the match to TRBD1 covers 8 bases. There are 13 residues in the CDR3. V lost 6 bases, J lost 3 bases, and 6 bases stayed unmatched. Germline loops: CDR1 SQVTM, CDR2 ANQGSEA. The CDR3 spells CSVRTGLEETQYF. The CDR3 DNA sequence: TGCAGCGTGAGGACAGGGCTCGAAGAGACCCAGTACTTC. The variable domain in full, completed from reference TRBV29-1 and TRBJ2-5, reads SAVISQKPSRDICQRGTSLTIQCQVDSQVTMMFWYRQQPGQSLTLIATANQGSEATYESGFVIDKFPISRPNLTFSTLTVSNMSPEDSSIYLCSVRTGLEETQYFGPGTRLLVL.

This chain uses TRBV2 with TRBJ1-1, with D tentatively TRBD1 (6 bases). Germline CDR1 is SNHLY and CDR2 is FYNNEI. The CDR3 extends over 13 amino acids. Deletions cut 4 bases from V and 6 bases from J, with 12 bases between. The chain's CDR3 is CASSGQAGSEAFF. As DNA, the CDR3 is TGTGCCAGCAGTGGACAGGCGGGGTCTGAAGCTTTCTTT.

V usage is TRBV6-1 and J usage is TRBJ1-2, with TRBD1 matching 8 bases. The germline gives CDR1 MNHNS, CDR2 SASEGT. The CDR3 is 15 amino acids. Germline trimming cut 2 bases from V and 6 bases from J; bases unmatched to any gene: 8. CDR3 residues: CASSERVSGGDGYTF. Here the CDR3 DNA reads TGTGCCAGCAGTGAAAGGGTTTCAGGGGGCGATGGCTACACCTTC.

This chain connects TRBV5-1 to TRBJ1-4; D might be TRBD1 (6 bases). Germline lookup yields CDR1 SGHRS and CDR2 YFSETQ. The CDR3 extends over 16 amino acids. V shed 0 bases and J shed 8 bases, with 17 bases lying between them. In nucleotides, the CDR3 is TGCGCCAGCAGCTTGGCCCCACAGGGCGACAGGGAAAAACTGTTTTTT. It yields the protein CASSLAPQGDREKLFF.

This clone was observed a few times. This rearrangement joins TRBV6-1 to TRBJ1-2, with 7 bases that match TRBD1. The CDR3 runs 15 residues. The germline CDR1 and CDR2 sequences are MNHNS and SASEGT. Germline trimming cut 1 base from V and 7 bases from J; bases unmatched to any gene: 9. The CDR3: CASSEEGGRGFGYTF. CDR3 coding DNA: TGTGCCAGCAGTGAAGAGGGCGGCAGGGGGTTTGGCTACACCTTC.

The CDR3 DNA reads as TGTGCCAGCAGCTTGCCCAGTAACGCGGTGCAGTACTTC. Its protein is CASSLPSNAVQYF. The V call is TRBV5-5, the J call TRBJ2-7; D is undetermined. The CDR3 has 13 residues. V shed 1 base and J shed 9 bases, with 14 bases lying between them. Germline lookup yields CDR1 SGHKS and CDR2 YYEKEE (reference sequence). Looking up the rest from reference TRBV5-5 and TRBJ2-7 gives the full variable domain: DAGVTQSPTHLIKTRGQQVTLRCSPISGHKSVSWYQQVLGQGPQFIFQYYEKEERGRGNFPDRFSARQFPNYSSELNVNALLLGDSALYLCASSLPSNAVQYFGPGTRLTVT.

V gene TRBV5-1 combines with J gene TRBJ2-7, with 10 bases aligning to TRBD2. Germline values: CDR1 SGHRS, CDR2 YFSETQ. With V trimmed by 4 bases and J by 3 bases, 4 bases remained unmatched. This CDR3 contains 14 residues. CDR3 DNA sequence: TGCGCCAGCAGCGGGTCTAGCGGGGGCTACGAGCAGTACTTC. It codes for CASSGSSGGYEQYF. The complete variable domain, with remaining parts taken from reference TRBV5-1 and TRBJ2-7, reads KAGVTQTPRYLIKTRGQQVTLSCSPISGHRSVSWYQQTPGQGLQFLFEYFSETQRNKGNFPGRFSGRQFSNSRSEMNVSTLELGDSALYLCASSGSSGGYEQYFGPGTRLTVT.

The rearrangement links TRBV5-6 to TRBJ1-6; no reliable D call. Germline V CDR1 and CDR2: SGHDT, YYEEEE. The CDR3 contains 12 residues. V shed 0 bases and J shed 9 bases, with 4 bases lying between them. The CDR3 coding sequence is TGTGCCAGCAGCTTGGGGGTTTCACCCCTCCACTTT. Encoded protein: CASSLGVSPLHF.

This chain uses TRBV27 with TRBJ1-5, with D tentatively TRBD1 (6 bases). V gave up 6 bases and J gave up 4 bases, with 13 bases separating them. The V gene's germline CDR1 is MNHEY and CDR2 SMNVEV (reference sequence). This CDR3 has 14 residues. CDR3 DNA sequence: TGTGCCAGCAGGCCCTCGAGGGGGAATCAGCCCCAGCATTTT. Translating gives CASRPSRGNQPQHF.

The chain carries TRBV6-2 or TRBV6-3 and TRBJ1-1; TRBD1 might be the D (5 bases). Trimming shortened V by 5 bases and J by 6 bases, and 10 bases separated the two germline ends. This CDR3 spans 12 amino acids. CDR1 and CDR2 from the germline V gene are MNHEY and SVGEGT. Written as DNA, the CDR3 is TGTGCCAGCAGTCCCCGGGGCGCTGAAGCTTTCTTT. Encoded protein: CASSPRGAEAFF.

Comment on this clone: The same CDR3 arises from other DNA sequences in this sample as well. The gene calls are TRBV11-2 and TRBJ2-7, with TRBD2 matching over 10 bases. Germline CDR1 and CDR2: SGHAT and FQNNGV. Germline trimming cut 5 bases from V and 1 base from J; bases unmatched to any gene: 5. The CDR3 is 15 amino acids. The CDR3, as DNA: TGTGCCAGCAGCCCCCGGACTAGCGGTTCCTACGAGCAGTACTTC. Protein product: CASSPRTSGSYEQYF.

The J gene is TRBJ1-2, the V gene TRBV7-9; D is possibly TRBD1 (5 bases). The V and J ends lost 8 bases and 4 bases respectively, with 17 bases between them. CDR1 and CDR2 from the germline V gene are SEHNR and FQNEAQ (reference sequence). The CDR3 spans 14 residues. The CDR3 here is CASPLLDTAYGYTF. CDR3 nucleotide sequence: TGTGCCAGCCCCTTACTGGACACAGCCTATGGCTACACCTTC.

This clone was seen only a few times. This chain links TRBV6-1 with TRBJ1-5; possibly TRBD1 for D (5 bases). V was pared by 2 bases and J by 4 bases, with 6 bases between. The CDR3 is made up of 13 amino acids. In germline, CDR1 is MNHNS, CDR2 SASEGT. Written as DNA, the CDR3 is TGTGCCAGCAGTGAAAACAGGAATCAGCCCCAGCATTTT. This codes for CASSENRNQPQHF.

The V and J genes are TRBV3-1 (or the pseudogene TRBV3-2) and TRBJ1-6; D not resolved. This CDR3 comprises 14 residues. Germline assignment: CDR1 LGHDT and CDR2 YNNKEL (reference sequence). Trimming stripped 3 bases from V and 9 bases from J, with 12 bases between. The DNA of the CDR3 is TGTGCCAGCAGCCAGCCTATCCTTAGTTCACCCCTCCACTTT. Its translation: CASSQPILSSPLHF.

The V and J genes are TRBV6-5 and TRBJ1-2, with 8 bases lining up with TRBD1. J gave up 4 bases and V 6 bases, and 4 bases lay outside the gene matches. The CDR3 covers 13 residues. CDR1 is MNHEY and CDR2 is SVGAGI in the germline V gene. CDR3 residues: CASRDRDSYGYTF. The CDR3, as DNA: TGTGCCAGCAGGGACAGGGACAGCTATGGCTACACCTTC.

The V and J genes are TRBV15 and TRBJ1-2; perhaps TRBD1 as D (6 bases). This CDR3 contains 13 residues. CDR1 is LNHNV, CDR2 YYDKDF, per germline (reference sequence). V was pared by 5 bases and J by 2 bases, with 9 bases between. CDR3 sequence reads: CATSQGGNYGYTF. DNA for the CDR3: TGTGCCACCAGCCAAGGGGGGAACTATGGCTACACCTTC.

A remark on this clone: The sample contains more than one DNA sequence encoding this CDR3. The gene calls are TRBV2 and TRBJ1-5; D is possibly TRBD1 (6 bases). The CDR3 has 15 residues. Germline loops: CDR1 SNHLY, CDR2 FYNNEI. V was cut by 3 bases and J by 2 bases, with 11 bases left in between. The CDR3 nucleotides are TGTGCCAGCAGTGAGCGCAGGGGTGGCAATCAGCCCCAGCATTTT. Translated, it gives CASSERRGGNQPQHF.

The chain recombines TRBV6-5 with TRBJ1-5; D possibly corresponds to TRBD1 (5 bases). The CDR3 runs to 13 residues. Trimming removed 4 bases at V and 4 bases at J, with 8 bases between. The germline CDR1 and CDR2 sequences are MNHEY and SVGAGI. CDR3 in amino acids: CASSSQGNQPQHF. The CDR3 bases are TGTGCCAGCAGTTCCCAGGGAAATCAGCCCCAGCATTTT.

V usage is TRBV27 and J usage is TRBJ2-1; D gene ambiguous. The ends were cut back, 0 bases at V and 5 bases at J, with 5 bases in the middle. This CDR3 comprises 13 residues. Germline lookup yields CDR1 MNHEY and CDR2 SMNVEV (reference sequence). The CDR3 sequence is CASSLSQDNEQFF. In DNA, the CDR3 is TGTGCCAGCAGTTTATCGCAGGACAATGAGCAGTTCTTC.

This sequence joins TRBV19 and TRBJ2-2; TRBD2 matches 7 bases. V gave up 3 bases and J gave up 6 bases; unmatched junction bases: 1. Looked up from germline, CDR1 is LNHDA and CDR2 is SQIVND (reference sequence). CDR3 length: 13 amino acids. DNA for the CDR3: TGTGCCAGTAGTATTGGGGGGGCCGGGGAGCTGTTTTTT. It translates to CASSIGGAGELFF.